This TCR beta chain was captured in a study of blood T cell repertoires in COVID-19. Study summary: Samples representing acute and convalescent COVID-19 were sourced from the United States, Italy and Spain. Sample material is recorded as cDNA or gDNA derived from T cells, B-cell-depleted T cells, or PBMCs.

There are a few counts of this clone. How the authors handled the data: Cell counts per sample came from amplifying reference gene primers. Profiling relied on immunoSEQ multiplex PCR, and the TCRdb table lists in-frame clones only, not all of them. That table furnishes V, J and clone size, whereas the DNA furnished D and trimming. The repertoire holds roughly 150,000 clones, with around 80% as singletons. Per germline, CDR1 ENHRY and CDR2 SYGVKD. V shed 6 bases and J shed 3 bases, with 11 bases lying between them. The CDR3 is 13 residues long. The chain is built from TRBV10-3 and TRBJ1-2; no definite D call. Sequencing used peripheral blood. This clonotype was obtained from a human donor with acute or convalescent COVID-19. The donor label of this sample is uncertain. CDR3 DNA: TGTGCCATCAGGAGAGAACGGGACTATGGCTACACCTTC. Translating it yields CAIRRERDYGYTF.